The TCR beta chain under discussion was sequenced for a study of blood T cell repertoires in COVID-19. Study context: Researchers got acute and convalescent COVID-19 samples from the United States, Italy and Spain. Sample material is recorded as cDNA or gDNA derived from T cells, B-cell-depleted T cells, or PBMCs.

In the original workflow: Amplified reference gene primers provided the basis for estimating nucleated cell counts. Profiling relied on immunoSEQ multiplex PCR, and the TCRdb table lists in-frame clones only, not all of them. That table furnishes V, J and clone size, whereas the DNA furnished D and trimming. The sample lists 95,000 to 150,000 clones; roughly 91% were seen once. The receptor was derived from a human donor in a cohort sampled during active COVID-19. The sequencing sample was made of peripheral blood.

CDR3 DNA: TGCAGTGCTAGTGGCGGCCGGGTCTCCGGGGAGCTGTTTTTT. The encoded protein is CSASGGRVSGELFF. The chain is built from TRBV20-1 and TRBJ2-2; no clear D. The CDR3 has 14 residues. Germline V gene lookup returns CDR1 DFQATT and CDR2 SNEGSKA (reference sequence). V lost 3 bases and J 6 bases, leaving 14 bases between the germline ends.